This entry lists 30 T cell receptor beta chains sequenced from one sample in a study of blood T cell repertoires in COVID-19. Sequenced by immunoSEQ multiplex PCR; TCRdb stores in-frame clones only, minus some. The sample has roughly 300,000 clones, about nine tenths seen once. The material sequenced was PBMCs or T cells enriched from blood (not recorded which). The receptors derive from a man aged 25 to 45 who had recovered from COVID-19.

The V and J genes are TRBV7-9 and TRBJ1-1, with 9 bases that match TRBD1. This CDR3 has 14 residues. The junction had 6 bases not matched to a gene; V was cut back by 3 bases and J by 7 bases. Germline CDR1 SEHNR, CDR2 FQNEAQ (reference sequence). CDR3 DNA: TGTGCCAGCAGCTTGGGACAGGGATTTGGTGAAGCTTTCTTT. As protein: CASSLGQGFGEAFF.

The chain recombines TRBV5-1 with TRBJ2-3; 9 bases map to TRBD2. The ends lost 4 bases at V and 4 bases at J; junction bases unmatched: 7. Germline V gives CDR1 SGHRS, CDR2 YFSETQ. The CDR3 totals 15 residues. CDR3 amino acids: CASSLGGRASDTQYF. In DNA, the CDR3 is TGCGCCAGCAGCCTGGGCGGGAGGGCCTCAGATACGCAGTATTTT.

The chain carries TRBV27 and TRBJ2-7; the D gene is possibly TRBD2 (5 bases). V lost 3 bases to trimming and J lost 2 bases, with 11 bases between them. The germline V gene has CDR1 MNHEY and CDR2 SMNVEV (reference sequence). CDR3 length equals 14 residues. The CDR3 region is CASSLLGSAYEQYF. DNA of the CDR3: TGTGCCAGCAGTTTGCTGGGGAGCGCCTACGAGCAGTACTTC.

The chain links TRBV18 to TRBJ2-5; D ambiguous. This CDR3 contains 15 residues. The germline gives CDR1 KGHSH, CDR2 LQKENI. Trimming pared 2 bases from V and 2 bases from J, leaving 12 bases between. CDR3 loop: CASSPRSRQQETQYF. CDR3 nucleotide sequence: TGTGCCAGCTCACCAAGATCGAGACAACAAGAGACCCAGTACTTC.

The chain employs TRBV3-1 (or the pseudogene TRBV3-2) and TRBJ1-3; D is ambiguous. The CDR3 extends over 15 amino acids. Per the germline V gene, CDR1 is LGHDT and CDR2 is YNNKEL (reference sequence). Trimming cost V 4 bases and J 0 bases, with 10 bases left between them. The CDR3 nucleotides are TGTGCCAGCAGCCCACAGTTTGGCTCTGGAAACACCATATATTTT. It yields the protein CASSPQFGSGNTIYF.

CDR3 loop: CASSLIASTDTQYF. The DNA of the CDR3 is TGTGCCAGCAGCTTAATAGCTAGCACAGATACGCAGTATTTT. The chain joins TRBV11-2 to TRBJ2-3; D unclear. The germline V gene encodes CDR1 SGHAT and CDR2 FQNNGV. The CDR3 loop spans 14 amino acids. V was cut by 2 bases and J by 0 bases, with 6 bases left in between. Together with reference TRBV11-2 and TRBJ2-3, the CDR3 gives the full variable domain: EAGVAQSPRYKIIEKRQSVAFWCNPISGHATLYWYQQILGQGPKLLIQFQNNGVVDDSQLPKDRFSAERLKGVDSTLKIQPAKLEDSAVYLCASSLIASTDTQYFGPGTRLTVL.

This chain links TRBV5-3 with TRBJ2-7, with no clear D. TRBV5-3 is an ORF, with its function uncertain. CDR3 length: 11 amino acids. Between the trimmed V and J ends, which lost 4 bases and 6 bases, there was a span of 8 bases. This CDR3 is CARSSIGEQYF. The CDR3 coding sequence is TGTGCCAGAAGCAGCATCGGCGAGCAGTACTTC.

The chain joins TRBV5-5 to TRBJ1-4; no reliable D call. The germline V gene encodes CDR1 SGHKS and CDR2 YYEKEE (reference sequence). This CDR3 has 15 amino acids. V was trimmed by 1 base and J by 4 bases, leaving 11 bases between them. The CDR3 coding sequence is TGTGCCAGCAGCTTGATTGGTCCGAGTAATGAAAAACTGTTTTTT. It encodes CASSLIGPSNEKLFF.

This clone was seen a few times. J is TRBJ1-1 and V is TRBV2; no clear D gene. The CDR3 contains 12 residues. In germline, CDR1 is SNHLY, CDR2 FYNNEI. V was trimmed by 9 bases and J by 0 bases, leaving 8 bases between them. Here the CDR3 DNA reads TGTGCCAGACAAGACATGAACACTGAAGCTTTCTTT. It specifies CARQDMNTEAFF. Using reference TRBV2 and TRBJ1-1 for the parts outside the CDR3, the full variable domain is EPEVTQTPSHQVTQMGQEVILRCVPISNHLYFYWYRQILGQKVEFLVSFYNNEISEKSEIFDDQFSVERPDGSNFTLKIRSTKLEDSAMYFCARQDMNTEAFFGQGTRLTVV.

The chain is built from TRBV5-1 and TRBJ2-7; 7 bases agree with TRBD2. The germline V gene has CDR1 SGHRS and CDR2 YFSETQ. CDR3 length: 13 amino acids. The junction had 9 bases not matched to a gene; V was cut back by 4 bases and J by 8 bases. The CDR3 DNA reads as TGCGCCAGCAGCCCGGGAGGATCGGGGCAGCAGTACTTC. Its translation: CASSPGGSGQQYF. Variable domain in full (rest from reference TRBV5-1 and TRBJ2-7): KAGVTQTPRYLIKTRGQQVTLSCSPISGHRSVSWYQQTPGQGLQFLFEYFSETQRNKGNFPGRFSGRQFSNSRSEMNVSTLELGDSALYLCASSPGGSGQQYFGPGTRLTVT.

The chain has TRBV4-1 and TRBJ1-4; D may be TRBD1 (5 bases). The CDR3 covers 18 residues. The V end lost 4 bases, the J end lost 0 bases, and 18 bases lay between the germline ends. Germline-derived CDR1 and CDR2 are MGHRA and YSYEKL. This CDR3 reads CASSPGLWLRATNEKLFF. Written as DNA, the CDR3 is TGCGCCAGCAGCCCGGGACTTTGGTTGAGAGCAACTAATGAAAAACTGTTTTTT.

The chain recombines TRBV6-4 with TRBJ1-5; D is perhaps TRBD1 (5 bases). Trimming stripped 5 bases from V and 3 bases from J, with 23 bases between. There are 18 residues in the CDR3. Germline V gene data show CDR1 as MRHNA and CDR2 as SNTAGT. CDR3 loop: CASSPIGYFGRDNQPQHF. The CDR3 DNA is TGTGCCAGCAGTCCGATCGGGTACTTTGGCAGGGACAATCAGCCCCAGCATTTT.

The CDR3 protein is CASSPGTTPNEKLFF. CDR3 coding DNA: TGTGCCAGCAGTCCCGGGACAACTCCTAATGAAAAACTGTTTTTT. The chain has TRBV28 and TRBJ1-4; tentatively, D is TRBD1 (6 bases). V lost 5 bases and J 3 bases, leaving 13 bases between the germline ends. Looked up from germline, CDR1 is MDHEN and CDR2 is SYDVKM. CDR3 length equals 15 residues.

The chain joins TRBV30 to TRBJ1-6; 9 bases match TRBD1. Unmatched junction bases numbered 4, after V lost 0 bases and J lost 10 bases. The CDR3 contains 14 residues. Germline V gene lookup returns CDR1 GTSNPN and CDR2 SVGIG (reference sequence). The CDR3, as DNA: TGTGCCTGGAGTGTACAGGGGGCTCGGTCACCCCTCCACTTT. Protein sequence: CAWSVQGARSPLHF.

The chain couples TRBV7-8 to TRBJ1-2; D is possibly TRBD1 (5 bases). The CDR3 spans 15 residues. Trimming took 1 base from V and 4 from J, leaving 13 bases between them. Germline CDR1 is SGHVS and CDR2 is FQNEAQ. CDR3 sequence: CASSLGGVKGYGYTF. DNA of the CDR3: TGTGCCAGCAGCTTAGGGGGGGTTAAGGGCTATGGCTACACCTTC. Full variable domain (rest looked up from reference TRBV7-8 and TRBJ1-2): GAGVSQSPRYKVAKRGQDVALRCDPISGHVSLFWYQQALGQGPEFLTYFQNEAQLDKSGLPSDRFFAERPEGSVSTLKIQRTQQEDSAVYLCASSLGGVKGYGYTFGSGTRLTVV.

The V gene is TRBV20-1, the J gene TRBJ2-3, with 8 positions matching TRBD2. Looked up from germline, CDR1 is DFQATT and CDR2 is SNEGSKA (reference sequence). Trimming removed 3 bases from V and 5 bases from J; junction bases left unmatched: 10. This CDR3 contains 15 residues. Written as DNA, the CDR3 is TGCAGTGCTAGTATCCGGGAGGGCCTTGGAGATACGCAGTATTTT. This sequence encodes CSASIREGLGDTQYF.

There are a few counts of this clone. This chain connects TRBV7-9 to TRBJ1-1; D may be TRBD1 (6 bases). Trimming stripped 6 bases from V and 5 bases from J, with 19 bases between. This CDR3 spans 15 amino acids. Germline V gene sequence: CDR1 SEHNR, CDR2 FQNEAQ (reference sequence). CDR3 residues: CASRRVGGGATEAFF. For the CDR3, the DNA is TGTGCCAGCAGACGCGTGGGCGGGGGGGCGACTGAAGCTTTCTTT.

The V call is TRBV10-2, the J call TRBJ1-1; 7 bases line up with TRBD1. This CDR3 has 14 residues. V was clipped by 6 bases and J by 0 bases; unmatched bases: 4. Germline V lookup: CDR1 WSHSY, CDR2 SAAADI. DNA of the CDR3: TGCGCCAGCAGGGTGACAGGGATGAACACTGAAGCTTTCTTT. This codes for CASRVTGMNTEAFF.

The V and J genes are TRBV4-1 and TRBJ1-6, with TRBD1 identical over 7 bases. Trimming at V came to 4 bases and at J to 0 bases, leaving 3 bases not matched to a gene. Germline loops: CDR1 MGHRA, CDR2 YSYEKL. This CDR3 has 16 amino acids. CDR3 amino acids: CASSLAGGSYNSPLHF. Here the CDR3 DNA reads TGCGCCAGCAGCCTCGCAGGGGGCTCCTATAATTCACCCCTCCACTTT.

The rearrangement joins TRBV10-1 to TRBJ2-1, with D maybe TRBD2 (6 bases). The V gene lost 4 bases and the J gene lost 7 bases, with 14 bases spanning the gap. Germline assignment: CDR1 WNHNN and CDR2 SYGVQD (reference sequence). This CDR3 spans 14 amino acids. The CDR3 sequence is CASSASGGRNEQFF. CDR3 nucleotide sequence: TGCGCCAGCAGTGCCAGCGGTGGGAGGAATGAGCAGTTCTTC.

This chain joins TRBV30 and TRBJ1-2; D is undetermined. V was clipped by 0 bases and J by 8 bases, with 16 bases between them. Germline loops: CDR1 GTSNPN, CDR2 SVGIG (reference sequence). This CDR3 is 14 amino acids long. CDR3 DNA: TGTGCCTGGAGTGTAGTGCCGGCAGCGGGGGGCTACACCTTC. This translates into CAWSVVPAAGGYTF.

CDR3 sequence: CASSQDDSRMETQYF. Here the CDR3 DNA reads TGTGCCAGCAGCCAAGATGACTCTAGAATGGAGACCCAGTACTTC. This chain joins TRBV4-2 and TRBJ2-5; D unresolved. V was pared by 0 bases and J by 5 bases, with 13 bases between. The CDR3 loop spans 15 amino acids. Germline CDR1 LGHNA, CDR2 YNFKEQ.

The chain joins TRBV29-1 to TRBJ2-7; no clear D. The CDR3 length is 12 residues. Per the germline V gene, CDR1 is SQVTM and CDR2 is ANQGSEA. With 4 bases removed from V and 2 bases from J, the gap between germline ends came to 9 bases. The CDR3: CSVASHTYEQYF. The CDR3 coding sequence is TGCAGCGTTGCATCACACACCTACGAGCAGTACTTC.

The chain is built from TRBV10-3 and TRBJ2-5; TRBD2 matches 10 bases. With 1 base clipped from V and 5 bases from J, the junction kept 10 bases outside the gene matches. CDR3 length: 17 residues. Germline loops: CDR1 ENHRY, CDR2 SYGVKD. Here the CDR3 DNA reads TGTGCCATCAGTGAGTTCGGGACTAGCGACCACCGTGAGACCCAGTACTTC. Amino acids: CAISEFGTSDHRETQYF.

The gene calls are TRBV3-1 (or the pseudogene TRBV3-2) and TRBJ2-3, with TRBD2 matching 7 bases. With V trimmed by 3 bases and J by 6 bases, 18 bases remained unmatched. CDR1 is LGHDT and CDR2 is YNNKEL in the germline V gene (reference sequence). CDR3 length equals 18 residues. The CDR3 loop is CASSQSAFESGDSDTQYF. The CDR3 DNA reads TGTGCCAGCAGCCAGAGTGCATTTGAGAGCGGGGACTCTGATACGCAGTATTTT.

The chain combines TRBV5-1 with TRBJ2-3; D might be TRBD1 (5 bases). The CDR3 is 14 amino acids. Trimming pared 4 bases from V and 2 bases from J, leaving 11 bases between. The germline gives CDR1 SGHRS, CDR2 YFSETQ. The CDR3 spells CASSQRQITDTQYF. The CDR3 DNA sequence: TGCGCCAGCAGCCAAAGACAGATCACAGATACGCAGTATTTT.

The chain recombines TRBV6-5 with TRBJ2-3; possibly TRBD1 for D (5 bases). With 2 bases removed from V and 2 bases from J, the gap between germline ends came to 8 bases. Germline CDR1 reads MNHEY; CDR2 reads SVGAGI. This CDR3 region has 14 residues. DNA for the CDR3: TGTGCCAGCAGTTACCGACAGTCCACAGATACGCAGTATTTT. The encoded protein is CASSYRQSTDTQYF.

V and J are TRBV13 and TRBJ1-3; no clear D gene. The CDR3 covers 15 residues. V lost 2 bases, J lost 2 bases, and 10 bases lay in between. The V gene's germline CDR1 is PRHDT and CDR2 FYEKMQ (reference sequence). This chain's CDR3 is CASSLRGDAGNTIYF. The CDR3 nucleotides are TGTGCCAGCAGCTTACGGGGTGACGCTGGAAACACCATATATTTT.

This chain uses TRBV2 with TRBJ2-5, with D tentatively TRBD2 (5 bases). Germline loops: CDR1 SNHLY, CDR2 FYNNEI. Deletions cut 5 bases from V and 1 base from J, with 11 bases between. This CDR3 region has 14 residues. The CDR3, as DNA: TGTGCCAGCAGTTTGAGGGCCGCCCAAGAGACCCAGTACTTC. It codes for CASSLRAAQETQYF.

V is TRBV4-1 and J is TRBJ1-2, with no clear D. The CDR3 sequence is 15 residues long. From germline, CDR1 is MGHRA and CDR2 YSYEKL. Trimming cost V 1 base and J 7 bases, with 16 bases left between them. CDR3 loop: CASSQVERIFGGYTF. The CDR3 bases are TGCGCCAGCAGCCAAGTCGAGAGGATCTTCGGTGGCTACACCTTC.